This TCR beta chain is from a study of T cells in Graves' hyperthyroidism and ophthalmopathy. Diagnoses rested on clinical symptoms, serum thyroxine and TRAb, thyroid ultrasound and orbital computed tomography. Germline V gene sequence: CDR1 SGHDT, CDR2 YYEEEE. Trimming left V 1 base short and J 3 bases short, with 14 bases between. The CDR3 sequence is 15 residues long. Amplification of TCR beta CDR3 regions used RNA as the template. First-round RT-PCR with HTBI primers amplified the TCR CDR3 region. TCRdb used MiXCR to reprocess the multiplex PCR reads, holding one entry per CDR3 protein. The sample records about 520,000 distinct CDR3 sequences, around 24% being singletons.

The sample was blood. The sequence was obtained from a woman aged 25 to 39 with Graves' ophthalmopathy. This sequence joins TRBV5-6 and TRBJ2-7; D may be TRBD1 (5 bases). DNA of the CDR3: TGTGCCAGCAGCTTGATAGGACAAGGTGTCTACGAGCAGTACTTC. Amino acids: CASSLIGQGVYEQYF.